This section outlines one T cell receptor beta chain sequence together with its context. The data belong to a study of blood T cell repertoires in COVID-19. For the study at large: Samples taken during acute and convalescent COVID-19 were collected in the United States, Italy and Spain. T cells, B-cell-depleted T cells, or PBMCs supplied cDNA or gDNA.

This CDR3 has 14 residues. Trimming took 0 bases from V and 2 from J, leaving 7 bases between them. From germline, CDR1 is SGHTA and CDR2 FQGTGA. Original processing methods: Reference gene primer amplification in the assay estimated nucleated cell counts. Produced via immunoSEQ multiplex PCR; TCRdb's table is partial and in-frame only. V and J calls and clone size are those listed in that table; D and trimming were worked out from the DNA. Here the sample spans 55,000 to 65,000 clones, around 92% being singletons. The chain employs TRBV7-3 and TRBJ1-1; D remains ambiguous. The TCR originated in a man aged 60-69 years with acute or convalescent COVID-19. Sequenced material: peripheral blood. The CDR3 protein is CASSLTQVNTEAFF. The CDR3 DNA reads TGTGCCAGCAGCTTAACTCAGGTTAACACTGAAGCTTTCTTT.